This is a list of T cell receptor beta chains from one sample in a study of immune evolution from preneoplasia to lung adenocarcinoma. TCRdb's copy holds only in-frame clones and misses some; the assay was immunoSEQ multiplex PCR. The sample holds some 7,500 clones, around 82% seen once. The material sequenced was FFPE minimally invasive lung adenocarcinoma tissue. All receptors come from an older person with lung adenocarcinoma. Both conserved end residues are part of each CDR3. D genes are given only for firm matches. Some rows mark clone size as missing; the rest say once, few, many or name a class of expanded clone.

NA | TRBJ2-3 | NA | TRBV6-4 | CASSATSTDTQYF | TGTGCCAGCAGTGCAACTAGCACAGATACGCAGTATTTT
NA | TRBJ1-5 | NA | TRBV5-5 | CASSGTTVSNQPQHF | TGTGCCAGCAGCGGGACGACAGTTAGCAATCAGCCCCAGCATTTT
NA | TRBJ2-7 | NA | TRBV5-6 | CASSLAMAGWTYEQYF | TGTGCCAGCAGCTTGGCAATGGCAGGTTGGACCTACGAGCAGTACTTC
NA | TRBJ2-5 | NA | TRBV29-1 | CSVDNAGETQYF | TGCAGCGTTGACAACGCGGGAGAGACCCAGTACTTC
NA | TRBJ2-1 | NA | TRBV5-4 | CASSHWGPYNEQFF | TGTGCCAGCAGTCACTGGGGACCCTACAATGAGCAGTTCTTC
NA | TRBJ2-1 | NA | TRBV2 | CASSEVREQFF | TGTGCCAGCAGTGAGGTGAGAGAACAGTTCTTC
NA | TRBJ2-4 | NA | TRBV7-8 | CASSLEPMVEVQYF | TGTGCCAGCAGCTTGGAGCCCATGGTTGAGGTTCAGTACTTC
NA | TRBJ2-5 | NA | TRBV5-1 | CASSPGTHQETQYF | TGCGCCAGCAGCCCCGGGACTCATCAAGAGACCCAGTACTTC
NA | TRBJ2-3 | NA | TRBV5-1 | CASSETGEGTQYF | TGCGCCAGCAGCGAGACAGGGGAGGGTACGCAGTATTTT
NA | TRBJ1-1 | NA | TRBV5-1 | CASRLGPTNTEAFF | TGCGCCAGCCGTCTCGGGCCGACGAACACTGAAGCTTTCTTT
NA | TRBJ1-2 | TRBD1 | TRBV5-1 | CASSLGASGGANGYTF | TGCGCCAGCAGCTTGGGCGCCTCAGGGGGCGCAAACGGCTACACCTTC
NA | TRBJ2-3 | NA | TRBV4-2 | CASSQLRVRGPLLTDTQYF | TGTGCCAGCAGCCAACTCAGAGTTCGTGGGCCACTCCTCACAGATACGCAGTATTTT
NA | TRBJ2-2 | TRBD2 | TRBV11-2 | CASSSRLAGGSNTGELFF | TGTGCCAGCAGCTCCAGACTAGCGGGGGGCTCGAACACCGGGGAGCTGTTTTTT
NA | TRBJ2-5 | TRBD1 | TRBV6-6 | CASSPPRDRARETQYF | TGTGCCAGCAGCCCCCCAAGGGACAGGGCGAGGGAGACCCAGTACTTC
NA | TRBJ2-7 | TRBD2 | TRBV11-2 | CASSSGLAGGSAEQYF | TGTGCCAGCAGCTCGGGACTAGCGGGAGGGTCCGCCGAGCAGTACTTC
NA | TRBJ2-1 | TRBD2 | TRBV29-1 | CSASGTSGRYEQFF | TGCAGCGCCTCCGGGACTAGCGGGAGGTATGAGCAGTTCTTC
NA | TRBJ1-5 | NA | TRBV2 | CASSRSRGNQPQHF | TGTGCCAGCAGTCGTAGCAGGGGTAATCAGCCCCAGCATTTT
once | TRBJ2-7 | TRBD1 | TRBV11-2 | CASGTGGTYDYEQYF | TGTGCCAGCGGCACAGGGGGCACCTACGATTACGAGCAGTACTTC
NA | TRBJ2-1 | TRBD1 | TRBV19 | CASSKKPGQGGKGSYNEQFF | TGTGCCAGTAGCAAAAAACCGGGACAGGGGGGAAAGGGCTCCTACAATGAGCAGTTCTTC
NA | TRBJ1-2 | NA | TRBV10-3 | CAISGGGQFYGYTF | TGTGCCATCAGTGGGGGAGGCCAATTCTATGGCTACACCTTC
NA | TRBJ2-1 | NA | TRBV5-6 | CASSLGPRGGNEQFF | TGTGCCAGCAGCTTAGGGCCAAGAGGGGGCAATGAGCAGTTCTTC
NA | TRBJ2-5 | TRBD1 | TRBV2 | CASTYRGREETQYF | TGTGCCAGCACATACAGGGGGCGCGAGGAGACCCAGTACTTC
NA | TRBJ2-7 | NA | TRBV7-9 | CASSLDLGSYEQYF | TGTGCCAGCAGCTTAGACCTAGGCTCCTACGAGCAGTACTTC
few | TRBJ1-1 | NA | TRBV29-1 | CSVELVEGTEAFF | TGCAGCGTTGAGCTGGTCGAAGGTACTGAAGCTTTCTTT
few | TRBJ2-7 | NA | TRBV5-1 | CASSLGPEGSYEQYF | TGCGCCAGCAGCTTGGGCCCCGAGGGGTCCTACGAGCAGTACTTC
NA | TRBJ2-4 | TRBD1 | TRBV5-6 | CASSLLTGSDKNIQYF | TGTGCCAGCAGCTTGTTGACAGGGTCGGACAAAAACATTCAGTACTTC
NA | TRBJ1-1 | NA | TRBV6-1 | CAHMKSGLSTEAFF | TGTGCCCACATGAAGTCCGGGCTTAGCACTGAAGCTTTCTTT
NA | TRBJ2-5 | NA | TRBV6-6 | CASSYTTGFQETQYF | TGTGCCAGCAGTTACACGACAGGATTCCAAGAGACCCAGTACTTC
NA | TRBJ1-5 | TRBD1 | TRBV5-5 | CASSLEFAGGANQPQHF | TGTGCCAGCAGCTTGGAGTTTGCAGGGGGAGCCAATCAGCCCCAGCATTTT
NA | TRBJ1-2 | NA | TRBV2 | CASTQGGGYTF | TGTGCCAGCACCCAGGGTGGAGGCTACACCTTC
NA | TRBJ2-5 | NA | TRBV15 | CATSMSGGIRQETQYF | TGTGCCACCAGCATGAGTGGGGGCATTCGCCAAGAGACCCAGTACTTC
NA | TRBJ2-3 | NA | TRBV4-1 | CASSQDPRAADMQYF | TGCGCCAGCAGCCAAGATCCCAGGGCGGCAGATATGCAGTATTTT
NA | TRBJ1-5 | NA | TRBV19 | CASSPRDGRINQPQHF | TGTGCCAGTAGTCCCCGGGACGGAAGAATTAATCAGCCCCAGCATTTT
once | TRBJ1-5 | NA | TRBV4-1 | CASSLTYFYSNQPQHF | TGCGCCAGCAGCCTTACCTACTTCTATAGCAATCAGCCCCAGCATTTT
NA | TRBJ1-1 | NA | TRBV21-1 | CASSKWGNTEAFF | TGTGCCAGCAGCAAGTGGGGGAACACTGAAGCTTTCTTT
NA | TRBJ2-6 | NA | TRBV5-1 | CASSPKFNSGANVLTF | TGCGCCAGCAGCCCGAAATTTAACTCTGGGGCCAACGTCCTGACTTTC
NA | TRBJ2-7 | TRBD2 | TRBV4-1 | CASSSGLAGEQYF | TGCGCCAGCAGTAGCGGACTAGCTGGCGAGCAGTACTTC
NA | TRBJ2-3 | TRBD1 | TRBV11-1 | CASSKQGARTDTQYF | TGTGCCAGCAGCAAACAGGGGGCACGGACAGATACGCAGTATTTT
NA | TRBJ1-1 | NA | TRBV30 | CAWKERETFF | TGTGCCTGGAAGGAGAGAGAAACTTTCTTT
NA | TRBJ2-3 | TRBD1 | TRBV6-1 | CASGGQSTDTQYF | TGTGCCAGCGGGGGACAGTCCACAGATACGCAGTATTTT
NA | TRBJ2-1 | TRBD1 | TRBV5-1 | CASSLVTGGSEQFF | TGCGCCAGCAGCTTGGTTACAGGGGGATCTGAGCAGTTCTTC
NA | TRBJ2-5 | NA | TRBV5-1 | CASSRGTAPVQETQYF | TGCGCCAGCAGCCGCGGGACCGCACCAGTCCAAGAGACCCAGTACTTC